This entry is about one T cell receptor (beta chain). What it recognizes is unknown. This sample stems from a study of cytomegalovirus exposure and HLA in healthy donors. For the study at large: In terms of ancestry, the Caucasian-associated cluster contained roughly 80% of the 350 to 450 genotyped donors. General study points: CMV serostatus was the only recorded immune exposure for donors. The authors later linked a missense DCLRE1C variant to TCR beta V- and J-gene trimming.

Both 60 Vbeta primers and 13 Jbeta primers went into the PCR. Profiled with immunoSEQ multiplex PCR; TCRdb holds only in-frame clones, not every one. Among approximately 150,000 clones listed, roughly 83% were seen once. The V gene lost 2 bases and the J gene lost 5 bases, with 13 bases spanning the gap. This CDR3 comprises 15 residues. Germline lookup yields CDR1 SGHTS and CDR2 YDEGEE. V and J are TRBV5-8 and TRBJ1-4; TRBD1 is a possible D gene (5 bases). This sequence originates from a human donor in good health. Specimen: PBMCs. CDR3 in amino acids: CASSLSAGLNEKLFF. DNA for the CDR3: TGTGCCAGCAGCTTAAGCGCAGGGCTGAATGAAAAACTGTTTTTT.